The clone carrying this TCR beta chain has more than one count but fewer than ten. This sample was taken from a study of blood T cell repertoires in COVID-19. Study as a whole: COVID-19 samples from acute and convalescent phases originated in the United States, Italy and Spain. From T cells, B-cell-depleted T cells, or PBMCs came the material, which was cDNA or gDNA.

Trimming removed 7 bases from V and 5 bases from J; junction bases left unmatched: 12. Germline CDR1 and CDR2: MDHEN and SYDVKM. This CDR3 has 15 residues. Authors' processing steps: Amplification from reference gene primers served as the basis for estimated nucleated cell counts. Repertoires were generated with immunoSEQ multiplex PCR, while TCRdb's copy carries only in-frame clones and drops some. Clone size and V and J calls were adopted from that table, with D and trimming inferred from the DNA. The sample has around 190,000 clones, 86% seen once. This receptor was obtained from a man between 45 and 60 years old with active or convalescent COVID-19. This chain joins TRBV28 and TRBJ1-1, with TRBD1 matching 8 bases. The sample taken for sequencing was peripheral blood. This CDR3 is CASTNLWTGNTEAFF. The CDR3 region has the DNA TGTGCCAGCACGAACCTATGGACAGGGAATACTGAAGCTTTCTTT. Supplemented by reference TRBV28 and TRBJ1-1, the full variable domain reads DVKVTQSSRYLVKRTGEKVFLECVQDMDHENMFWYRQDPGLGLRLIYFSYDVKMKEKGDIPEGYSVSREKKERFSLILESASTNQTSMYLCASTNLWTGNTEAFFGQGTRLTVV.